Each of the 31 T cell receptor beta chains below was sequenced from the same sample in a study of T-cell reconstitution after alpha-beta-depleted transplantation in children. TCRbeta library construction was performed incorporating unique molecular identifiers. TCRdb fed the PCR reads into MiXCR, producing one record per CDR3 protein. Of 600,000 to 700,000 distinct CDR3 sequences in the sample, about 12% were seen once. The starting material was PBMCs, obtained before TCRalphabeta/CD19-depleted stem cell transplant. The receptors stem from a girl aged 2-15 years with congenital amegakaryocytic thrombocytopenia, due to receive a stem cell transplant.

This clonotype showed up many times. The chain joins TRBV7-9 to TRBJ2-3, with D maybe TRBD2 (5 bases). Germline V gives CDR1 SEHNR, CDR2 FQNEAQ (reference sequence). Trimming took off 6 bases at V and 0 bases at J, with 13 bases between the two ends. This CDR3 spans 15 amino acids. The CDR3 sequence: CASRSLALSTDTQYF. The CDR3 DNA reads TGTGCCAGCAGATCCCTAGCCCTTAGCACAGATACGCAGTATTTT. Complete variable domain (other parts from reference TRBV7-9 and TRBJ2-3): DTGVSQNPRHKITKRGQNVTFRCDPISEHNRLYWYRQTLGQGPEFLTYFQNEAQLEKSRLLSDRFSAERPKGSFSTLEIQRTEQGDSAMYLCASRSLALSTDTQYFGPGTRLTVL.

This clonotype was counted at least ten times. This chain uses TRBV5-1 with TRBJ1-1; D gene uncertain. CDR1 SGHRS and CDR2 YFSETQ come from the germline V gene. The CDR3 runs to 14 residues. Trimming cost V 7 bases and J 4 bases, with 17 bases left between them. CDR3 nucleotides: TGCGCCAGCGACTATCTGGGAGGCGGCACTGAAGCTTTCTTT. It encodes CASDYLGGGTEAFF.

The gene calls are TRBV27 and TRBJ1-5; the D gene is possibly TRBD1 (5 bases). This CDR3 is built from 14 residues. Deletions cut 6 bases from V and 0 bases from J, with 9 bases between. The germline CDR1 and CDR2 sequences are MNHEY and SMNVEV (reference sequence). For the CDR3, the DNA is TGTGCCAGCAGCTTCAGGGATAGCAATCAGCCCCAGCATTTT. Protein: CASSFRDSNQPQHF.

This clonotype was seen many times. V and J are TRBV10-3 and TRBJ2-1, with 8 bases matching TRBD2. Germline trimming cut 0 bases from V and 6 bases from J; bases unmatched to any gene: 10. The germline V gene encodes CDR1 ENHRY and CDR2 SYGVKD. The CDR3 spans 17 residues. CDR3 DNA: TGTGCCATCAGTGAGTCGATTTTGGAGCGGGAGTTCAATGAGCAGTTCTTC. Its protein is CAISESILEREFNEQFF.

This clonotype showed up just a few times. The V call is TRBV5-1, the J call TRBJ1-1, with D perhaps matching TRBD1 (6 bases). CDR3 length equals 15 residues. V lost 0 bases and J 4 bases, leaving 13 bases between the germline ends. Germline V lookup: CDR1 SGHRS, CDR2 YFSETQ. The CDR3 DNA is TGCGCCAGCAGCTTGGCCGGGGGGGGCGGCACTGAAGCTTTCTTT. Translating gives CASSLAGGGGTEAFF. The entire variable domain, with the rest obtained from reference TRBV5-1 and TRBJ1-1, is as follows: KAGVTQTPRYLIKTRGQQVTLSCSPISGHRSVSWYQQTPGQGLQFLFEYFSETQRNKGNFPGRFSGRQFSNSRSEMNVSTLELGDSALYLCASSLAGGGGTEAFFGQGTRLTVV.

The count of this clonotype is one. The chain uses TRBV25-1 and TRBJ2-1; TRBD2 is a possible D gene (6 bases). In germline, CDR1 is MGHDK, CDR2 SYGVNS. The CDR3 extends over 17 amino acids. With 3 bases removed from V and 3 bases from J, the gap between germline ends came to 18 bases. The CDR3 loop is CASSEGGGTAYYNEQFF. The CDR3 DNA is TGTGCCAGCAGTGAGGGGGGTGGCACAGCCTACTACAATGAGCAGTTCTTC.

This clonotype came up a few times. The chain recombines TRBV5-1 with TRBJ2-2; D may be TRBD1 (6 bases). V was trimmed by 3 bases and J by 4 bases, leaving 16 bases between them. This CDR3 has 16 residues. CDR1 is SGHRS and CDR2 is YFSETQ in the germline V gene. The CDR3 loop reads CASSSRDMGLTGELFF. CDR3 in DNA: TGCGCCAGCAGCTCCCGGGACATGGGGCTCACCGGGGAGCTGTTTTTT.

The chain links TRBV12-3 or TRBV12-4 to TRBJ2-1, with 10 bases identical to TRBD2. The V segment lost 6 bases and the J segment 5 bases; nucleotides outside the gene matches: 4. The CDR3 sequence is 14 residues long. The CDR3 nucleotides read TGTGCCAGCAGCCTAGCGGGGGAGAACAATGAGCAGTTCTTC. Translating it yields CASSLAGENNEQFF.

This clonotype was seen more than once but under ten times. V and J are TRBV12-3 or TRBV12-4 and TRBJ2-5; 7 bases match TRBD2. The V and J ends lost 5 bases and 1 base, in that order; junction bases with no gene match: 4. This CDR3 is built from 14 residues. The CDR3 bases are TGTGCCAGCAGTAAGCGACTAGCCCAAGAGACCCAGTACTTC. Protein: CASSKRLAQETQYF.

This chain uses TRBV5-1 with TRBJ2-7, with D unresolved. The CDR3 is 13 amino acids. V was clipped by 2 bases and J by 6 bases, with 12 bases between them. Germline CDR1 reads SGHRS; CDR2 reads YFSETQ. The CDR3 reads CASSFLTLSEQYF. The CDR3 nucleotides are TGCGCCAGCAGCTTCCTGACATTGTCCGAGCAGTACTTC.

This clonotype was seen more than once but under ten times. In nucleotides, the CDR3 is TGCAGCGTTGAGGCGGACGGCTCCTACGAGCAGTACTTC. Translation gives CSVEADGSYEQYF. The V gene is TRBV29-1, the J gene TRBJ2-7; no clear D. CDR1 and CDR2 (germline): SQVTM, ANQGSEA. This CDR3 spans 13 amino acids. Trimming cost V 3 bases and J 0 bases, with 9 bases left between them.

This sequence joins TRBV20-1 and TRBJ2-1; D ambiguous. Germline loops: CDR1 DFQATT, CDR2 SNEGSKA (reference sequence). With 6 bases removed from V and 6 bases from J, the gap between germline ends came to 21 bases. CDR3 length: 15 residues. CDR3 loop: CSAIIPGQDLNEQFF. The CDR3 DNA is TGCAGTGCCATTATACCCGGCCAGGATCTCAATGAGCAGTTCTTC.

This clonotype was seen repeatedly, ten times or more. The genes are TRBV12-3 or TRBV12-4 and TRBJ2-7; D may be TRBD1 (5 bases). Trimming left V 1 base short and J 6 bases short, with 13 bases between. This CDR3 spans 14 amino acids. The CDR3 coding sequence is TGTGCCAGCAGTTTAGATGGCAGGGCCGGCGAGCAGTACTTC. It encodes CASSLDGRAGEQYF.

This clonotype was seen repeatedly, ten times or more. The chain recombines TRBV11-2 with TRBJ2-5, with D possibly matching TRBD2 (6 bases). The V end lost 5 bases, the J end lost 2 bases, and 12 bases lay between the germline ends. The CDR3 spans 14 residues. From germline, CDR1 is SGHAT and CDR2 FQNNGV. CDR3 region: CASSLALAQETQYF. CDR3 bases: TGTGCCAGCAGCCTAGCCCTAGCGCAAGAGACCCAGTACTTC.

This clonotype was counted between two and nine times. This sequence joins TRBV20-1 and TRBJ2-2; weak D call: TRBD2 (6 bases). The CDR3 totals 14 residues. With 0 bases removed from V and 3 bases from J, the gap between germline ends came to 8 bases. Per germline, CDR1 DFQATT and CDR2 SNEGSKA (reference sequence). The CDR3 protein is CSARDSGYTGELFF. DNA of the CDR3: TGCAGTGCTAGAGATAGCGGCTACACCGGGGAGCTGTTTTTT.

This clonotype was seen only a few times. V gene TRBV4-1 combines with J gene TRBJ1-4; D not certain. The CDR3 totals 15 residues. Germline V gene data show CDR1 as MGHRA and CDR2 as YSYEKL. V was pared by 0 bases and J by 7 bases, with 12 bases between. The CDR3 DNA sequence: TGCGCCAGCAGCCAAGAGATGACCCCGGGTGAAAAACTGTTTTTT. Encoded protein: CASSQEMTPGEKLFF.

A few counts support this clonotype. The chain links TRBV12-3 or TRBV12-4 to TRBJ2-7, with 11 bases identical to TRBD2. The CDR3 runs 17 residues. V trimming: 5 bases; J trimming: 4 bases; junction bases outside the gene matches: 13. The CDR3 bases are TGTGCCAGCAGTCCGACACCCGGACTAGCGGGTTGGTACGAGCAGTACTTC. This codes for CASSPTPGLAGWYEQYF.

J is TRBJ2-1 and V is TRBV2; D may correspond to TRBD1 or TRBD2 (5 bases each). The germline CDR1 and CDR2 sequences are SNHLY and FYNNEI. CDR3 length equals 15 residues. Between the trimmed V and J ends, which lost 2 bases and 5 bases, there was a span of 13 bases. This CDR3 is CASSEWGPGNNEQFF. The CDR3 nucleotides are TGTGCCAGCAGTGAATGGGGACCGGGTAACAATGAGCAGTTCTTC.

A few counts support this clonotype. The chain couples TRBV7-9 to TRBJ2-1; possible D gene TRBD1, 6 bases. V was shortened by 3 bases and J by 0 bases, with 12 bases between the two germline ends. Looked up from germline, CDR1 is SEHNR and CDR2 is FQNEAQ (reference sequence). This CDR3 spans 16 amino acids. The CDR3 nucleotides read TGTGCCAGCAGCTTGCCCTCAGGGGACTCCTACAATGAGCAGTTCTTC. Protein product: CASSLPSGDSYNEQFF.

This clonotype was picked up a small number of times. V is TRBV5-1 and J is TRBJ2-1; TRBD1 or TRBD2 may be the D gene (5 bases each). Trimming shortened V by 4 bases and J by 6 bases, and 17 bases separated the two germline ends. Germline V gene lookup returns CDR1 SGHRS and CDR2 YFSETQ. This CDR3 is built from 15 residues. The CDR3 sequence: CASSPHWDQGNEQFF. The CDR3 DNA is TGCGCCAGCAGCCCTCATTGGGACCAGGGCAATGAGCAGTTCTTC. The complete variable domain, with remaining parts taken from reference TRBV5-1 and TRBJ2-1, reads KAGVTQTPRYLIKTRGQQVTLSCSPISGHRSVSWYQQTPGQGLQFLFEYFSETQRNKGNFPGRFSGRQFSNSRSEMNVSTLELGDSALYLCASSPHWDQGNEQFFGPGTRLTVL.

Comment on this clonotype: This may arise from a read error, as a much more abundant clone is one base away. This sequence joins TRBV28 and TRBJ2-6; D remains ambiguous. Germline loops: CDR1 MDHEN, CDR2 SYDVKM. CDR3 length equals 14 residues. The CDR3 bases are TGTGCCAGCAGATTATTCTCTGGGGCCAACGTCCTGACTTTC. Protein sequence: CASRLFSGANVLTF.

This clonotype was observed at least ten times. The gene calls are TRBV20-1 and TRBJ2-1; D possibly uses TRBD1 or TRBD2 (7 bases each). Per germline, CDR1 DFQATT and CDR2 SNEGSKA (reference sequence). V was clipped by 3 bases and J by 3 bases, with 18 bases between them. The CDR3 consists of 16 residues. CDR3 amino acids: CSASIPSGTDYNEQFF. The CDR3 DNA reads as TGCAGTGCTAGCATACCCAGCGGGACAGACTACAATGAGCAGTTCTTC.

This clonotype was recorded a few times. The CDR3 region has the DNA TGCAGTGCTAGGAAGGGCCACCCCTTCTCTGGGGCCAACGTCCTGACTTTC. As protein: CSARKGHPFSGANVLTF. V and J are TRBV20-1 and TRBJ2-6; D uncertain. Per germline, CDR1 DFQATT and CDR2 SNEGSKA (reference sequence). With 3 bases removed from V and 0 bases from J, the gap between germline ends came to 15 bases. The CDR3 spans 17 residues.

This clonotype was detected only a few times. The chain joins TRBV3-1 to TRBJ2-1; TRBD2 aligns across 7 bases. The CDR3 has 16 amino acids. V lost 3 bases, J lost 6 bases, and 11 bases stayed unmatched. Germline CDR1 is LGHDT and CDR2 is YNNKEL (reference sequence). CDR3 sequence reads: CASSHPSGRPSNEQFF. As DNA, the CDR3 is TGTGCCAGCAGCCATCCTAGCGGCAGGCCCAGCAATGAGCAGTTCTTC.

The chain is built from TRBV10-2 and TRBJ1-1; TRBD1 agrees at 9 bases. The CDR3 loop spans 15 amino acids. Germline V lookup: CDR1 WSHSY, CDR2 SAAADI. The V segment lost 1 base and the J segment 7 bases; nucleotides outside the gene matches: 7. CDR3 bases: TGCGCCAGCAGTGAGTTAGACAGGGGGTTCTTTGAAGCTTTCTTT. Its translation is CASSELDRGFFEAFF.

In its sample, this clonotype was seen once. This chain uses TRBV4-2 with TRBJ2-7, with 7 bases fitting TRBD2. CDR3 length: 13 amino acids. Germline CDR1 reads LGHNA; CDR2 reads YNFKEQ. J was trimmed by 6 bases and V by 0 bases; bases with no gene match: 2. The CDR3 is CASSQDAGVEQYF. DNA of the CDR3: TGTGCCAGCAGCCAAGATGCGGGGGTCGAGCAGTACTTC.

At least ten counts were recorded for this clonotype. V and J are TRBV20-1 and TRBJ2-1; a weak D match, TRBD2 (6 bases). The germline V and J ends were trimmed by 1 base and 6 bases, with 10 bases remaining between them. From germline, CDR1 is DFQATT and CDR2 SNEGSKA (reference sequence). This CDR3 contains 13 residues. CDR3 nucleotide sequence: TGCAGTGCTAGAGCCCCGACTAGCAATGAGCAGTTCTTC. Protein sequence: CSARAPTSNEQFF.

The rearrangement joins TRBV5-1 to TRBJ2-1, with TRBD1 matching over 7 bases. Germline CDR1 reads SGHRS; CDR2 reads YFSETQ. This CDR3 region has 18 residues. Trimming cost V 3 bases and J 4 bases; bases outside gene matches: 16. In DNA form, the CDR3 reads TGCGCCAGCAGCTCGCGAGTAGGGGGCCCAGCCATTTACAATGAGCAGTTCTTC. Translated, it gives CASSSRVGGPAIYNEQFF.

The table lists this clonotype with many counts. The chain couples TRBV29-1 to TRBJ1-5; D is ambiguous. V lost 1 base to trimming and J lost 2 bases, with 12 bases between them. From germline, CDR1 is SQVTM and CDR2 ANQGSEA. The CDR3 runs to 15 residues. This chain's CDR3 is CSVEGSVRGNQPQHF. CDR3 nucleotide sequence: TGCAGCGTTGAAGGCTCGGTTCGGGGCAATCAGCCCCAGCATTTT.

V usage is TRBV7-8 and J usage is TRBJ2-5; a weak D match, TRBD1 (6 bases). The V end lost 5 bases, the J end lost 2 bases, and 15 bases lay between the germline ends. The CDR3 extends over 15 amino acids. The germline gives CDR1 SGHVS, CDR2 FQNEAQ. CDR3 in amino acids: CASSPNRDKQETQYF. In nucleotides, the CDR3 is TGTGCCAGCAGCCCCAACCGGGACAAGCAAGAGACCCAGTACTTC.

This clonotype was counted between two and nine times. The rearrangement links TRBV13 to TRBJ2-7; D possibly corresponds to TRBD2 (5 bases). Trimming took 5 bases from V and 3 from J, leaving 11 bases between them. The germline CDR1 and CDR2 sequences are PRHDT and FYEKMQ (reference sequence). The CDR3 sequence is 13 residues long. The CDR3 sequence is CASSDGIFYEQYF. The CDR3 DNA sequence: TGTGCCAGCAGCGACGGGATTTTCTACGAGCAGTACTTC. Combining the CDR3 with reference TRBV13 and TRBJ2-7 gives the whole variable domain AAGVIQSPRHLIKEKRETATLKCYPIPRHDTVYWYQQGPGQDPQFLISFYEKMQSDKGSIPDRFSAQQFSDYHSELNMSSLELGDSALYFCASSDGIFYEQYFGPGTRLTVT.